A selection of T cell receptor beta chains follows, all from one sample in a study of T cells in Graves' hyperthyroidism and ophthalmopathy. MiXCR was run by TCRdb on the multiplex PCR reads, yielding one entry per CDR3 protein. The sample shows 550,000 to 700,000 distinct CDR3 sequences, about 15% of them seen only once. The sequencing sample was made of blood. Receptor source: a woman aged 40 to 50 with Graves' ophthalmopathy. Each CDR3 is given with its conserved first and last residue. The order of the fields is D gene, clone size, J gene, V gene, CDR3 DNA, CDR3 protein. D genes are given only for firm matches. Clone size is not always given. Where it is, it says once, few, many or a class for expanded clones.

TRBD1 . TRBJ1-2 TRBV6-1 TGTGCCAGCATTGGCAGGGGGCCAACCTATGGCTACACCTTC CASIGRGPTYGYTF
TRBD2 many TRBJ2-7 TRBV28 TGTGCCAGCAGTTCCCCGACTAGCCCCTACGAGCAGTACTTC CASSSPTSPYEQYF
TRBD2 many TRBJ2-5 TRBV2 TGTGCCAGCAGTGTACTAGCGGGGGGGACAGAGACCCAGTACTTC CASSVLAGGTETQYF
. many TRBJ2-5 TRBV15 TGTGCCACCAGCAGAGATCCCAATCAAGAGACCCAGTACTTC CATSRDPNQETQYF
TRBD2 many TRBJ2-7 TRBV9 TGTGCCAGCAGCCCCGGGGGGTACGCAGCGGGCTCCTACGAGCAGTACTTC CASSPGGYAAGSYEQYF
TRBD1 many TRBJ1-1 TRBV12-3/TRBV12-4 TGTGCCAGCAGTCCGCAGGGGGCGATAAACACTGAAGCTTTCTTT CASSPQGAINTEAFF
. many TRBJ1-5 TRBV12-3/TRBV12-4 TGTGCCAGCAGTCCTGGGATCAATCAGCCCCAGCATTTT CASSPGINQPQHF
. many TRBJ1-1 TRBV12-3/TRBV12-4 TGTGCCAGCGCGCAGGGCGTACAGGAAGCTTTCTTT CASAQGVQEAFF
TRBD1 many TRBJ1-2 TRBV28 TGTGCCAGCACCGTACAGGGGGGGTATGGCTACACCTTC CASTVQGGYGYTF
TRBD1 . TRBJ2-7 TRBV30 TGTGCCTGCCCGGGACAGGGCTACGAGCAGTACTTC CACPGQGYEQYF
. many TRBJ1-2 TRBV28 TGTGCCAGCAAGAATACGGATGGCTACACCTTC CASKNTDGYTF
TRBD1 few TRBJ1-2 TRBV9 TGTGCCAGCAGCGGCCGGGACAGGGGTAATTCTAACTATGGCTACACCTTC CASSGRDRGNSNYGYTF
. many TRBJ2-2 TRBV6-2/TRBV6-3 TGTGCCAGCAGTTACCTTGACAGCTACACCGGGGAGCTGTTTTTT CASSYLDSYTGELFF
. many TRBJ2-7 TRBV6-9 TGTGCCAGCAGTTATCCCCTAATAGTCTTGGGAGTTTACGAGCAGTACTTC CASSYPLIVLGVYEQYF
. many TRBJ1-2 TRBV10-3 TGTGCCATCAGTGTAAATAGGGCAGCCTATGGCTACACCTTC CAISVNRAAYGYTF
. many TRBJ1-6 TRBV12-3/TRBV12-4 TGTGCCAGCAGTTTAAGAGTTTCGGATTCACCCCTCCACTTT CASSLRVSDSPLHF
TRBD1 many TRBJ1-2 TRBV15 TGTGCCACGAGTGCGGACAGGGTCAACTATGGCTACACCTTC CATSADRVNYGYTF
TRBD1 . TRBJ1-2 TRBV6-1 TGTGCCAGCAGTCCCAATACAGGGGGGAACTATGGCTACACCTTC CASSPNTGGNYGYTF
TRBD1 . TRBJ1-2 TRBV12-3/TRBV12-4 TGTGCCAGCAGCTTGAGTGGGACAGGGGGTTTTGGCTACACCTTC CASSLSGTGGFGYTF
. many TRBJ2-1 TRBV5-1 TGCGCCAGCTATCCGGACTACAACTACAATGAGCAGTTCTTC CASYPDYNYNEQFF
. many TRBJ2-5 TRBV30 TGTGCCTGGAGTCGTGGGGACCAAGAGACCCAGTACTTC CAWSRGDQETQYF
. few TRBJ2-7 TRBV2 TGTGCCAGCAGTGAACCTAGGGGCAGACCCAGCTCCTACGAGCAGTACTTC CASSEPRGRPSSYEQYF
. many TRBJ1-5 TRBV7-2 TGTGCCAGCAGCTTATACCCGGATGGCAATCAGCCCCAGCATTTT CASSLYPDGNQPQHF
. many TRBJ2-5 TRBV2 TGTGCCAGCAGTGACCCCCCGGCCCAGTACTTC CASSDPPAQYF
TRBD1 many TRBJ2-2 TRBV27 TGTGCCAGCAGTTCGGGACAGGCCGGGAGATACACCGGGGAGCTGTTTTTT CASSSGQAGRYTGELFF
. many TRBJ2-5 TRBV5-1 TGCGCCAGCTGCTTAGGTGGCGGACGCCCAACCCAGTACTTC CASCLGGGRPTQYF
TRBD2 many TRBJ2-5 TRBV7-8 TGTGCCAGCAGCTTTGCGGGGGTTCAGGAGACCCAGTACTTC CASSFAGVQETQYF
TRBD1 . TRBJ1-2 TRBV2 TGTGCCAGCAGGAGGGACAGCGACGGCTACACCTTC CASRRDSDGYTF
. many TRBJ2-2 TRBV11-2 TGTGCCAGCAGCTTAGACCGCGGGCGAGTCACCGGGGAGCTGTTTTTT CASSLDRGRVTGELFF
TRBD2 many TRBJ2-5 TRBV6-5 TGTGCCAGCACTCCCCGGGGGGGGCGCCGTGCATGGGAGACCCAGTACTTC CASTPRGGRRAWETQYF
TRBD1 . TRBJ1-1 TRBV7-9 TGTGCCAGCAGCCCTCGACAGGGGGCAGGAACTGAAGCTTTCTTT CASSPRQGAGTEAFF
TRBD2 many TRBJ2-2 TRBV11-1 TGTGCCAGCAGCTTAGCCCGGGGGCGAGCGGGAGGTCTCTTCAGCGGGGAGCTGTTTTTT CASSLARGRAGGLFSGELFF
. . TRBJ1-1 TRBV3-1 TGTGCCAGCAGCCAAGTAGATAACCCTGAAGCTTTCTTT CASSQVDNPEAFF
TRBD1 few TRBJ2-5 TRBV12-3/TRBV12-4 TGTGCCAGCAGTCCGATTGACAGGGGGGAAAAGACCCAGTACTTC CASSPIDRGEKTQYF
TRBD2 many TRBJ2-7 TRBV7-8 TGTGCCAGCAGCTTAGCAGGCAGCGGGAGGGTTCTCTACGAGCAGTACTTC CASSLAGSGRVLYEQYF
. many TRBJ2-5 TRBV7-6 TGTGCCAGTACCCATGATCGCGGGACCCAGTACTTC CASTHDRGTQYF
TRBD1 once TRBJ2-2 TRBV6-2/TRBV6-3 TGTGCCAGCATTCTGAACCGGGACAGCTTCTTGAACACCGGGGAGCTGTTTTTT CASILNRDSFLNTGELFF
. many TRBJ2-2 TRBV6-1 TGTGCCAGCAAACGGGGAAGGGGGGGCACCGGGGAGCTGTTTTTT CASKRGRGGTGELFF
. many TRBJ2-4 TRBV20-1 TGCAGTGTCCCGTGGAACATTCAGTACTTC CSVPWNIQYF
. many TRBJ2-7 TRBV12-3/TRBV12-4 TGTGCCAGCAGTGAAAATGGACAGACCTACGAGCAGTACTTC CASSENGQTYEQYF
. many TRBJ2-7 TRBV7-8 TGTGCCAGCAGCTACCCGGACGGAGGAGCCTACGAGCAGTACTTC CASSYPDGGAYEQYF
. many TRBJ2-5 TRBV12-3/TRBV12-4 TGTGCCAGCAGCCCGACCGGACAGCTGGAGACCCAGTACTTC CASSPTGQLETQYF
. once TRBJ2-5 TRBV11-1 TGTGCCAGCAGCTCGACCTCGGGCACGGGGGAGACCCAGTACTTC CASSSTSGTGETQYF
. few TRBJ1-2 TRBV30 TGTGCCTGGAGGTCCGTCGGGGATGGCTACACCTTC CAWRSVGDGYTF
. many TRBJ2-7 TRBV15 TGTGCCACCAGCAGAGATCTGGGGGAGCAGTACTTC CATSRDLGEQYF